This T cell receptor (beta chain) was retrieved from a study of blood T cells in healthy people across ages. Study-wide points: Estimates of diversity drawn from one million T cells were considered underestimates.

A sample-barcoded 5' primer and a J-beta primer mix were used in a second PCR of roughly 7 to 11 cycles. TCRdb used MiXCR to reprocess the 5' RACE reads, holding one entry per CDR3 protein. The sample has about 580,000 distinct CDR3 sequences, around 50% seen once; the top ten hold around 24%. Notes on this clonotype: Its target is not known.

In germline, CDR1 is SGHTA, CDR2 FQGNSA. This CDR3 has 15 amino acids. V shed 5 bases and J 3 bases; nucleotides not matched to a gene: 8. The source is a man aged 80 or over in good health. J is TRBJ2-7 and V is TRBV7-2, with 9 bases matching TRBD1. Sequencing input: blood. Written as DNA, the CDR3 is TGTGCCAGCAGCCCCTGGGGACAGGGTTACTACGAGCAGTACTTC. It specifies CASSPWGQGYYEQYF. Full variable domain (rest looked up from reference TRBV7-2 and TRBJ2-7): GAGVSQSPSNKVTEKGKDVELRCDPISGHTALYWYRQSLGQGLEFLIYFQGNSAPDKSGLPSDRFSAERTGGSVSTLTIQRTQQEDSAVYLCASSPWGQGYYEQYFGPGTRLTVT.